These 24 T cell receptor beta chains originate from one sample sequenced in a study of T cell changes during pregnancy in multiple sclerosis. The data were produced by immunoSEQ multiplex PCR, yet TCRdb's version contains in-frame clones alone and is incomplete. The data contain over 60,000 clones, around 90% of them seen just once; the ten biggest clones take up about 0.31%. The input for sequencing was CD4+ T cells from peripheral blood mononuclear cells, taken in the third trimester of pregnancy. Receptor source: a female donor in good health, enrolled as a control in a pregnancy study.

This sequence joins TRBV7-9 and TRBJ1-5; 9 bases are a match to TRBD1. The germline gives CDR1 SEHNR, CDR2 FQNEAQ (reference sequence). V lost 5 bases and J lost 3; bases outside the gene matches: 11. CDR3 size: 17 residues. CDR3 DNA sequence: TGTGCCAGCAGCCATCACGGACAGGGGAGTTACAATCAGCCCCAGCATTTT. Translated: CASSHHGQGSYNQPQHF.

V is TRBV27 and J is TRBJ2-2; TRBD1 agrees at 7 bases. V shed 6 bases and J 3 bases; nucleotides not matched to a gene: 4. Germline V CDR1 and CDR2: MNHEY, SMNVEV (reference sequence). This CDR3 is 14 amino acids long. The CDR3 coding sequence is TGTGCCAGCAGGACAGGGTTTGACACCGGGGAGCTGTTTTTT. Protein product: CASRTGFDTGELFF.

The chain joins TRBV7-9 to TRBJ2-7; maybe TRBD1 (6 bases). There are 15 residues in the CDR3. Germline V gene data show CDR1 as SEHNR and CDR2 as FQNEAQ (reference sequence). The V end lost 5 bases, the J end lost 4 bases, and 18 bases lay between the germline ends. CDR3 in amino acids: CASSRDWTEKYEQYF. Here the CDR3 DNA reads TGTGCCAGCAGCCGAGATTGGACAGAGAAGTACGAGCAGTACTTC.

The chain carries TRBV9 and TRBJ1-1; D gene uncertain. The germline V gene has CDR1 SGDLS and CDR2 YYNGEE. The CDR3 is made up of 15 amino acids. V was cut by 3 bases and J by 1 base, with 13 bases left in between. The CDR3 reads CASSADLGGNTEAFF. The CDR3 region has the DNA TGTGCCAGCAGCGCCGACCTAGGAGGGAACACTGAAGCTTTCTTT. Together with reference TRBV9 and TRBJ1-1, the CDR3 gives the full variable domain: DSGVTQTPKHLITATGQRVTLRCSPRSGDLSVYWYQQSLDQGLQFLIQYYNGEERAKGNILERFSAQQFPDLHSELNLSSLELGDSALYFCASSADLGGNTEAFFGQGTRLTVV.

The chain links TRBV7-8 to TRBJ1-2; TRBD1 matches at 7 bases. V dropped 5 bases and J dropped 7; count of bases not matched to a gene: 10. The CDR3 has 14 residues. CDR1 is SGHVS and CDR2 is FQNEAQ in the germline V gene. The CDR3 is CASSAVEGARGYTF. DNA of the CDR3: TGTGCCAGCAGCGCCGTGGAGGGGGCACGTGGCTACACCTTC.

The chain carries TRBV4-2 and TRBJ2-1, with 8 nucleotides matching TRBD2. This CDR3 contains 16 residues. Germline CDR1 LGHNA, CDR2 YNFKEQ. V trimming: 1 base; J trimming: 2 bases; junction bases outside the gene matches: 4. CDR3 in DNA: TGTGCCAGCAGCCAAGGGGCGGGGGGAACCTACAATGAGCAGTTCTTC. Translated, it gives CASSQGAGGTYNEQFF.

This chain joins TRBV2 and TRBJ2-1; 11 positions agree with TRBD2. The V and J ends lost 3 bases and 7 bases, in that order; junction bases with no gene match: 5. This CDR3 is 15 amino acids long. Germline values: CDR1 SNHLY, CDR2 FYNNEI. The CDR3 here is CASSELSGGVNEQFF. The CDR3 nucleotides read TGTGCCAGCAGTGAGCTTAGCGGGGGGGTAAATGAGCAGTTCTTC.

The chain combines TRBV29-1 with TRBJ2-7, with D perhaps TRBD2 (6 bases). V was clipped by 7 bases and J by 4 bases, with 17 bases between them. Germline lookup yields CDR1 SQVTM and CDR2 ANQGSEA. The CDR3 covers 13 residues. The CDR3 loop is CSASVQGLYEQYF. CDR3 DNA: TGCAGCGCCTCGGTCCAGGGACTTTACGAGCAGTACTTC.

This chain connects TRBV10-3 to TRBJ1-2; TRBD1 aligns across 9 bases. This CDR3 spans 12 amino acids. Per germline, CDR1 ENHRY and CDR2 SYGVKD. With V trimmed by 7 bases and J by 7 bases, 4 bases remained unmatched. CDR3 protein: CAIKRDRVGYTF. In DNA, the CDR3 is TGTGCCATCAAAAGGGACAGGGTTGGCTACACCTTC.

The rearrangement uses TRBV19 and TRBJ1-5; TRBD1 matches 8 bases. There are 14 residues in the CDR3. The junction had 2 bases not matched to a gene; V was cut back by 3 bases and J by 4 bases. Per the germline V gene, CDR1 is LNHDA and CDR2 is SQIVND (reference sequence). The CDR3 DNA reads TGTGCCAGTAGTATCGGACAGGGAAATCAGCCCCAGCATTTT. It encodes CASSIGQGNQPQHF.

V and J are TRBV6-1 and TRBJ2-5; the D gene is possibly TRBD1 (6 bases). CDR1 is MNHNS and CDR2 is SASEGT in the germline V gene. The CDR3 is made up of 12 amino acids. V lost 4 bases, J lost 5 bases, and 8 bases lay in between. The DNA of the CDR3 is TGTGCCAGCAGTGGCCAGGGGGAGACCCAGTACTTC. Translating gives CASSGQGETQYF.

This chain uses TRBV2 with TRBJ2-2; 7 bases match TRBD1. V lost 4 bases and J lost 8; bases outside the gene matches: 7. Germline-derived CDR1 and CDR2 are SNHLY and FYNNEI. The CDR3 sequence is 14 residues long. The chain's CDR3 is CASSGGQFGGELFF. The DNA for the CDR3 is TGTGCCAGCAGTGGGGGACAGTTCGGAGGGGAGCTGTTTTTT.

The chain couples TRBV5-1 to TRBJ1-1, with D possibly matching TRBD1 (6 bases). The length of the CDR3 is 16 residues. From germline, CDR1 is SGHRS and CDR2 YFSETQ. V gave up 1 base and J gave up 1 base, with 14 bases separating them. The CDR3 DNA is TGCGCCAGCAGCTTGTCTTCTGCCAGGGGGAACACTGAAGCTTTCTTT. Its protein is CASSLSSARGNTEAFF.

The gene calls are TRBV6-1 and TRBJ1-5; D is perhaps TRBD1 (6 bases). CDR3 length equals 15 residues. Germline V lookup: CDR1 MNHNS, CDR2 SASEGT. V dropped 4 bases and J dropped 5 bases, with 15 bases sitting between them. The CDR3 nucleotides read TGTGCCAGCAGTGCTACATCAGGGGTCCATCAGCCCCAGCATTTT. It yields the protein CASSATSGVHQPQHF.

The J gene is TRBJ1-5, the V gene TRBV18; D perhaps matches TRBD1 (6 bases). The V gene's germline CDR1 is KGHSH and CDR2 LQKENI. This CDR3 is built from 15 residues. Trimming stripped 5 bases from V and 2 bases from J, with 13 bases between. DNA of the CDR3: TGTGCCAGCTCAAGCAGGGGATTCGGCAATCAGCCCCAGCATTTT. This encodes CASSSRGFGNQPQHF.

This chain connects TRBV11-3 to TRBJ1-6; no clear D. The V and J ends lost 1 base and 10 bases respectively, with 11 bases between them. The germline CDR1 and CDR2 sequences are SGHNT and YENEEA. The length of the CDR3 is 14 residues. The CDR3 DNA is TGTGCCAGCAGCTTAGCGACTACTGGATCACCCCTCCACTTT. Translated: CASSLATTGSPLHF.

This CDR3 is CASSQDDMGQGILYGYTF. The CDR3 bases are TGTGCCAGCAGCCAAGATGATATGGGACAGGGTATTTTATATGGCTACACCTTC. J is TRBJ1-2 and V is TRBV11-3; TRBD1 aligns across 9 bases. The V gene's germline CDR1 is SGHNT and CDR2 YENEEA. This CDR3 comprises 18 residues. J lost 5 bases, V lost 5 bases, and 18 bases had no gene match.

The CDR3 nucleotides are TGTGCCAGCACTCACGGCGAGGGAAGCTATGGCTACACCTTC. Translated, it gives CASTHGEGSYGYTF. V is TRBV6-5 and J is TRBJ1-2; D unclear. The CDR3 contains 14 residues. Germline CDR1 and CDR2: MNHEY and SVGAGI. The ends were cut back, 7 bases at V and 4 bases at J, with 16 bases in the middle.

This clone was seen a few times. The chain carries TRBV4-2 and TRBJ1-5; D not certain. V lost 0 bases, J lost 5 bases, and 5 bases lay in between. The CDR3 has 13 residues. Germline V lookup: CDR1 LGHNA, CDR2 YNFKEQ. This chain's CDR3 is CASSQDSDQPQHF. The CDR3 bases are TGTGCCAGCAGCCAAGATTCTGATCAGCCCCAGCATTTT.

This chain links TRBV9 with TRBJ2-3, with TRBD2 as a possible D gene (6 bases). Trimming removed 3 bases at V and 4 bases at J, with 9 bases between. The CDR3 consists of 13 residues. Germline V gene sequence: CDR1 SGDLS, CDR2 YYNGEE. The CDR3 region is CASSAGTADTQYF. CDR3 coding DNA: TGTGCCAGCAGCGCGGGGACTGCAGATACGCAGTATTTT. Looking up the rest from reference TRBV9 and TRBJ2-3 gives the full variable domain: DSGVTQTPKHLITATGQRVTLRCSPRSGDLSVYWYQQSLDQGLQFLIQYYNGEERAKGNILERFSAQQFPDLHSELNLSSLELGDSALYFCASSAGTADTQYFGPGTRLTVL.

The gene calls are TRBV30 and TRBJ2-1; 9 bases are a match to TRBD1. CDR1 GTSNPN and CDR2 SVGIG come from the germline V gene (reference sequence). The V and J ends lost 4 bases and 3 bases, in that order; junction bases with no gene match: 4. This CDR3 has 14 residues. The CDR3 coding sequence is TGTGCCTGGATACGGGACAGGGTCTACAATGAGCAGTTCTTC. Translation gives CAWIRDRVYNEQFF.

V and J are TRBV5-1 and TRBJ2-5; TRBD1 agrees at 12 bases. CDR1 is SGHRS, CDR2 YFSETQ, per germline. After removal of 1 base from V and 5 bases from J, the junction contained 3 bases not matched to a gene. CDR3 length equals 15 residues. The CDR3: CASSLYGTGGETQYF. CDR3 DNA: TGCGCCAGCAGCTTGTACGGGACAGGGGGCGAGACCCAGTACTTC.

The gene calls are TRBV4-3 and TRBJ1-1; possible D gene TRBD1, 6 bases. Looked up from germline, CDR1 is LGHNA and CDR2 is YSLEER. This CDR3 has 15 amino acids. V shed 4 bases and J shed 0 bases, with 12 bases lying between them. CDR3 protein: CASSLRTAMNTEAFF. The CDR3 bases are TGCGCCAGCAGCCTAAGGACAGCAATGAACACTGAAGCTTTCTTT.

The chain is built from TRBV10-1 and TRBJ2-4; TRBD1 might be the D (6 bases). The CDR3 loop spans 11 amino acids. Germline-derived CDR1 and CDR2 are WNHNN and SYGVQD (reference sequence). V was pared by 6 bases and J by 13 bases, with 13 bases between. The CDR3 sequence: CASRGKQGQYF. The DNA of the CDR3 is TGCGCCAGCAGGGGTAAACAGGGACAGTACTTC.